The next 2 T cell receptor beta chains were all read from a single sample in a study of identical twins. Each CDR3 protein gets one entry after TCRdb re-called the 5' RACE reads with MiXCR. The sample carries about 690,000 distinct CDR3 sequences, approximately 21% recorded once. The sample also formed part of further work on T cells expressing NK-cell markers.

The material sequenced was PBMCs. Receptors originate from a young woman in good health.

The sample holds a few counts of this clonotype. The CDR3 spells CSANDPRRDAGNTIYF. CDR3 bases: TGCAGTGCTAACGACCCAAGAAGGGATGCTGGAAACACCATATATTTT. This chain uses TRBV20-1 with TRBJ1-3; D remains ambiguous. V lost 4 bases, J lost 2 bases, and 18 bases lay in between. The CDR3 covers 16 residues. Per germline, CDR1 DFQATT and CDR2 SNEGSKA (reference sequence).

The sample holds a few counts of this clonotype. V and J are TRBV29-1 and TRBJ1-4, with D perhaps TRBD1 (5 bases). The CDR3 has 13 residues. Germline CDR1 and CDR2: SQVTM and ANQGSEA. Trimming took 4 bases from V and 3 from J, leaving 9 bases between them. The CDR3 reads CSVVRGSNEKLFF. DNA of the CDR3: TGCAGCGTTGTTAGGGGTTCTAATGAAAAACTGTTTTTT.